Given below is one TCR beta chain in context. The sample originates from a study of blood T cell repertoires in COVID-19. Per the authors' pipeline: Reference gene primers were amplified, and this amplification served to estimate nucleated cell counts. The protocol was immunoSEQ multiplex PCR, while the TCRdb copy is restricted to in-frame clones and leaves out a portion. The DNA gave D and trimming, while V, J and clone size come from that table. The table records over 90,000 clones, approximately 81% of them present only once. The origin of this receptor is a man at least 80 years old with active or convalescent COVID-19. Specimen: peripheral blood.

CDR3 region: CASSSVGVGSPLHF. In DNA form, the CDR3 reads TGTGCCAGCAGCTCGGTAGGGGTCGGTTCACCCCTCCACTTT. The chain employs TRBV5-4 and TRBJ1-6, with TRBD1 as a possible D gene (5 bases). Trimming removed 3 bases at V and 9 bases at J, with 13 bases between. From germline, CDR1 is SGHNT and CDR2 YYREEE (reference sequence). The length of the CDR3 is 14 residues.